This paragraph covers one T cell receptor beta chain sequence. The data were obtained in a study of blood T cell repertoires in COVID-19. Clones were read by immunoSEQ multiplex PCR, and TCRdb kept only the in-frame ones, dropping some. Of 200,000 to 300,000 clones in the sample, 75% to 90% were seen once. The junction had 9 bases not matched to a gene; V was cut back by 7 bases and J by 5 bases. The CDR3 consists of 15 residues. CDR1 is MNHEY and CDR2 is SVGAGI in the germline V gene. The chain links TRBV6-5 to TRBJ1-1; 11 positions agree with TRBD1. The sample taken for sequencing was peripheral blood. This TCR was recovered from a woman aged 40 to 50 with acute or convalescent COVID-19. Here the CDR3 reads CASTIGQGAGTEAFF. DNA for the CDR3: TGTGCCAGCACCATCGGACAGGGGGCGGGAACTGAAGCTTTCTTT.